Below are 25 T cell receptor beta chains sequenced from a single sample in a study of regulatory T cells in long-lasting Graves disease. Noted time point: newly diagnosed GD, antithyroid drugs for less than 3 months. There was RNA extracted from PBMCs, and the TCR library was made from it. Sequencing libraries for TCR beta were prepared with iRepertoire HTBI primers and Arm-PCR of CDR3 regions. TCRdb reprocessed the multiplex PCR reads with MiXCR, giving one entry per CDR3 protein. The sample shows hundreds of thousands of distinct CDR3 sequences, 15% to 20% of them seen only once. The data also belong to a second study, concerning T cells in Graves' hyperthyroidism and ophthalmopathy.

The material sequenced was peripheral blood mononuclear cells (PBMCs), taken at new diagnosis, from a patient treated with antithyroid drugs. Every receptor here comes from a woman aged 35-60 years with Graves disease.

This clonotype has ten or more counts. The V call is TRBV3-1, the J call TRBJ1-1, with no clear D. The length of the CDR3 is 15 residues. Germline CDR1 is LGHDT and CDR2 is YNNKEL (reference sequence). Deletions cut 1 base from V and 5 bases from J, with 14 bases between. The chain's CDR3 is CASSQGAGLGTEAFF. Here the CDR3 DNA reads TGTGCCAGCAGCCAAGGGGCAGGCTTGGGAACTGAAGCTTTCTTT. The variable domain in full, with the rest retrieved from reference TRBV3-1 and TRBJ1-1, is DTAVSQTPKYLVTQMGNDKSIKCEQNLGHDTMYWYKQDSKKFLKIMFSYNNKELIINETVPNRFSPKSPDKAHLNLHINSLELGDSAVYFCASSQGAGLGTEAFFGQGTRLTVV.

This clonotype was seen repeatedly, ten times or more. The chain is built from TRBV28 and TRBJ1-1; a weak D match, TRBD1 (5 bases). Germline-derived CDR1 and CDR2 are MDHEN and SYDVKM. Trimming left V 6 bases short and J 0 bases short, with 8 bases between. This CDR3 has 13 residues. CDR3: CASRPGVNTEAFF. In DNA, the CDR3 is TGTGCCAGCAGACCGGGGGTGAACACTGAAGCTTTCTTT.

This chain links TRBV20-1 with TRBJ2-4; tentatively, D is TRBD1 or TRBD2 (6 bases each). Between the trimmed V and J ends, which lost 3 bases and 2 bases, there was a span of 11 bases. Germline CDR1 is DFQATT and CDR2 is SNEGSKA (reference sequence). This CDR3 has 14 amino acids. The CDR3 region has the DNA TGCAGTGCTAGTATCGGGGGCCCCAAAAACATTCAGTACTTC. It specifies CSASIGGPKNIQYF.

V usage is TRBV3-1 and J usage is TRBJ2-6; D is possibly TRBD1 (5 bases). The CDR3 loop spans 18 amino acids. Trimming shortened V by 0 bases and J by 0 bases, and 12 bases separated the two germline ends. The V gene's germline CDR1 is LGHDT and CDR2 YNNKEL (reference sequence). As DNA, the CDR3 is TGTGCCAGCAGCCAAGAGAAGGGGCGCCCCTCTGGGGCCAACGTCCTGACTTTC. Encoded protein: CASSQEKGRPSGANVLTF.

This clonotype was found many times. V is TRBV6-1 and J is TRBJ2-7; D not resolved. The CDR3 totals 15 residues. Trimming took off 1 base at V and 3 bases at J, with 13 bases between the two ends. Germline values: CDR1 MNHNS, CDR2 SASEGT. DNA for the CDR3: TGTGCCAGCAGTGAAGGACCCGGGTCGCTCTACGAGCAGTACTTC. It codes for CASSEGPGSLYEQYF.

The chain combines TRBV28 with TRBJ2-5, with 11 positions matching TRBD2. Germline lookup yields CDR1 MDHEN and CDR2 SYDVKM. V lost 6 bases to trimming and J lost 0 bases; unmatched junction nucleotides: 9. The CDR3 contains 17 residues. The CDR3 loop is CASSRGLAGGHQETQYF. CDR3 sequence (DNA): TGTGCCAGCAGCCGGGGGCTAGCGGGAGGCCACCAAGAGACCCAGTACTTC.

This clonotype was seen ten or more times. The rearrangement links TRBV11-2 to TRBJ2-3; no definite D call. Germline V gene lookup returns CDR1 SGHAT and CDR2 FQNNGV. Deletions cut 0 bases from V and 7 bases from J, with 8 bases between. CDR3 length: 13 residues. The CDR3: CASSLEGRNTQYF. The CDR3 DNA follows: TGTGCCAGCAGCTTAGAAGGAAGGAATACGCAGTATTTT.

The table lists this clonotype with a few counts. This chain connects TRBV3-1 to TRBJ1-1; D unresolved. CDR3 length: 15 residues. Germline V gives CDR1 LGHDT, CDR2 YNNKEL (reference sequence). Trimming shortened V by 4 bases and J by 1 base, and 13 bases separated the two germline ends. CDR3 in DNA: TGTGCCAGCAGCCTCTCCAGCCTTAAGAACACTGAAGCTTTCTTT. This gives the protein CASSLSSLKNTEAFF.

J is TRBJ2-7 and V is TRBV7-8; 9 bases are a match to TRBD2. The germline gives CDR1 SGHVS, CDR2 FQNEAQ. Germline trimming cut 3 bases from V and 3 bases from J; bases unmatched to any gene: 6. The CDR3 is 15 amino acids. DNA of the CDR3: TGTGCCAGCAGCTTCCCTAGCGGGAAAATCTACGAGCAGTACTTC. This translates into CASSFPSGKIYEQYF. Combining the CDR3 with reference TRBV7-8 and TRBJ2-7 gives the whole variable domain GAGVSQSPRYKVAKRGQDVALRCDPISGHVSLFWYQQALGQGPEFLTYFQNEAQLDKSGLPSDRFFAERPEGSVSTLKIQRTQQEDSAVYLCASSFPSGKIYEQYFGPGTRLTVT.

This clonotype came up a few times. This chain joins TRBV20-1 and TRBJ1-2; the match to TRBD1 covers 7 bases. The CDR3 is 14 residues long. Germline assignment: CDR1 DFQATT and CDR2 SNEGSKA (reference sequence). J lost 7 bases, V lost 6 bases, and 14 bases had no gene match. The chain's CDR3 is CSAQRQGGLLGYTF. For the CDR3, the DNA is TGCAGTGCCCAACGACAGGGTGGCCTCCTTGGCTACACCTTC.

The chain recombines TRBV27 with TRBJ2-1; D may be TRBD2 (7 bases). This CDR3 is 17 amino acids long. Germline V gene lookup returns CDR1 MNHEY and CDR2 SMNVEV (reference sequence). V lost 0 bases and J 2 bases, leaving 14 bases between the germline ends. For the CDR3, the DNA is TGTGCCAGCAGTTTATCGAGGGGGGGGGCGACCTACAATGAGCAGTTCTTC. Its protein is CASSLSRGGATYNEQFF.

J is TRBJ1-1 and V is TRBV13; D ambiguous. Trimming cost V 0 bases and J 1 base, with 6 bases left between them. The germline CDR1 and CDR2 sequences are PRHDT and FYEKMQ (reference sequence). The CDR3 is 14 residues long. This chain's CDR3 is CASSLGFPNTEAFF. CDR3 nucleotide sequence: TGTGCCAGCAGCTTAGGTTTTCCGAACACTGAAGCTTTCTTT.

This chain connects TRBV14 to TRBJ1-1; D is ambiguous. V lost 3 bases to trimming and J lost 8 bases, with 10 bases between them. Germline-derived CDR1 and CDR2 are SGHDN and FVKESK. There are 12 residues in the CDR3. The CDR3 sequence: CASSHLPGEAFF. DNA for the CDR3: TGTGCCAGCAGCCACCTTCCCGGGGAAGCTTTCTTT. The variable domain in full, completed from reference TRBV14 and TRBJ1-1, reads EAGVTQFPSHSVIEKGQTVTLRCDPISGHDNLYWYRRVMGKEIKFLLHFVKESKQDESGMPNNRFLAERTGGTYSTLKVQPAELEDSGVYFCASSHLPGEAFFGQGTRLTVV.

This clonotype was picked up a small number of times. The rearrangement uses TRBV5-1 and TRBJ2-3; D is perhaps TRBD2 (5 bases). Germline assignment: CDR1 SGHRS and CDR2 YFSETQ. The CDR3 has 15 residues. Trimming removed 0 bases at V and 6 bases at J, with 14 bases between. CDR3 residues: CASSLDHLTGDTQYF. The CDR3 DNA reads TGCGCCAGCAGCTTGGACCATCTGACGGGGGATACGCAGTATTTT.

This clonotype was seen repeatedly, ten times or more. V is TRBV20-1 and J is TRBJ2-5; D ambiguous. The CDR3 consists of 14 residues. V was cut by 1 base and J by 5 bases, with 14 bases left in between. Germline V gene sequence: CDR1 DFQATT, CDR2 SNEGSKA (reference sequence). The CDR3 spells CSARASTVLETQYF. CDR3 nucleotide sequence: TGCAGTGCTAGAGCGTCAACGGTCCTTGAGACCCAGTACTTC.

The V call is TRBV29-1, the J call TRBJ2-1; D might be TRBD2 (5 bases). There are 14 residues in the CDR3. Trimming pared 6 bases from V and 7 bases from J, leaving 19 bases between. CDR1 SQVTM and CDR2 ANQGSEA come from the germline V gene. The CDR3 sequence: CSVIRTYPGNEQFF. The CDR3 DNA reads TGCAGCGTGATTCGGACGTATCCGGGGAATGAGCAGTTCTTC.

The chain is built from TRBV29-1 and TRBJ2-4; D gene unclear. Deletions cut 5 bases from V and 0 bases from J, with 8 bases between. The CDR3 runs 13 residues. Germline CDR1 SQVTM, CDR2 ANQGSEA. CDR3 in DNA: TGCAGCGTTTTTGGGCTAGCCAAAAACATTCAGTACTTC. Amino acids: CSVFGLAKNIQYF. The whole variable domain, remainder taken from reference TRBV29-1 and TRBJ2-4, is SAVISQKPSRDICQRGTSLTIQCQVDSQVTMMFWYRQQPGQSLTLIATANQGSEATYESGFVIDKFPISRPNLTFSTLTVSNMSPEDSSIYLCSVFGLAKNIQYFGAGTRLSVL.

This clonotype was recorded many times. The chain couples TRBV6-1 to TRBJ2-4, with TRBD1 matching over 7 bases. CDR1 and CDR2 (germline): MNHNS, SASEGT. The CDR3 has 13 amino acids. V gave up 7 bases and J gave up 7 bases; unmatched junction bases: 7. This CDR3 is CASTEIQGNIQYF. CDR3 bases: TGTGCCAGCACCGAGATACAGGGGAACATTCAGTACTTC.

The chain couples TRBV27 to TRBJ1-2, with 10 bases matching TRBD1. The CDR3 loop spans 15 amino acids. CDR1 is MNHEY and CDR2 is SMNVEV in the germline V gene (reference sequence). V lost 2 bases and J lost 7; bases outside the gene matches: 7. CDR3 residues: CASSLAGTGAIGYTF. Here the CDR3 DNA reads TGTGCCAGCAGTTTAGCCGGGACAGGGGCTATTGGCTACACCTTC.

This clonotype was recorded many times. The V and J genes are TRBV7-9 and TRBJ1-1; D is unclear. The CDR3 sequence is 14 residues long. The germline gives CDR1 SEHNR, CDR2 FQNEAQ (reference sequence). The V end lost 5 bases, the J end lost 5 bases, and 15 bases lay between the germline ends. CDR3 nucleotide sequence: TGTGCCAGCAGCCCCGACTCCGGCGTTACTGAAGCTTTCTTT. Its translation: CASSPDSGVTEAFF.

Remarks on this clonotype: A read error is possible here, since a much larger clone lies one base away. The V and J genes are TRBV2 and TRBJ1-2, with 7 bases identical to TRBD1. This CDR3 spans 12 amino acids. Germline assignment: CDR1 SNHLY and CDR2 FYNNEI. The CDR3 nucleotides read TGTGCCCGAGAGACAGGGTGGGATGGCTACGCCTTC. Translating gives CARETGWDGYAF. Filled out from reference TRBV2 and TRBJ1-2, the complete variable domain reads EPEVTQTPSHQVTQMGQEVILRCVPISNHLYFYWYRQILGQKVEFLVSFYNNEISEKSEIFDDQFSVERPDGSNFTLKIRSTKLEDSAMYFCARETGWDGYAFGSGTRLTVV.

The CDR3 DNA reads TGCGCCAGCAGCTTGGTACCTGGCGACAGCACCGGGGAGCTGTTTTTT. Translation gives CASSLVPGDSTGELFF. This chain connects TRBV5-1 to TRBJ2-2; TRBD1 is a possible D gene (5 bases). The CDR3 is made up of 16 amino acids. From germline, CDR1 is SGHRS and CDR2 YFSETQ. Trimming removed 0 bases from V and 4 bases from J, with 13 bases in between.

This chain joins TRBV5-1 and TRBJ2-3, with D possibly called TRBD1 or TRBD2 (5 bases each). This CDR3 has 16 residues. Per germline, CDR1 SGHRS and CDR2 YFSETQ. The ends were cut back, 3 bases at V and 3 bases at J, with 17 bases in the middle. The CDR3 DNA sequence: TGCGCCAGCAGCTCTGGGACGGCAACTGGGACAGATACGCAGTATTTT. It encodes CASSSGTATGTDTQYF.

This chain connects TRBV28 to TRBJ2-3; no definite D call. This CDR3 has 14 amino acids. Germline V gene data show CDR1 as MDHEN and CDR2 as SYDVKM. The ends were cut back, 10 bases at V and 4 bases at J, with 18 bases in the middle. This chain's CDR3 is CATSRAPRPDTQYF. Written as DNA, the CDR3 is TGTGCCACCTCCCGGGCCCCTCGACCAGATACGCAGTATTTT.

DNA of the CDR3: TGTGCCAGCAGTTACAGGGGTTTTACTGAAGCTTTCTTT. Amino acids: CASSYRGFTEAFF. This chain links TRBV6-5 with TRBJ1-1; TRBD1 might be the D (5 bases). The CDR3 is made up of 13 amino acids. From germline, CDR1 is MNHEY and CDR2 SVGAGI. Deletions cut 2 bases from V and 5 bases from J, with 9 bases between.